The 20 T cell receptor beta chains below all came from one sample that was sequenced in a study of T cells after yellow fever vaccination. TCRdb used MiXCR to reprocess the 5' RACE reads, holding one entry per CDR3 protein. The sample includes about 260,000 distinct CDR3 sequences, 10% to 15% of them seen just once. Sequences were derived from CD4+ T cells sorted from PBMCs, sampled 45 days after the yellow fever booster vaccination. These receptors were obtained from a man aged 25-45 years who received the YFV17D yellow fever vaccine.

The chain uses TRBV2 and TRBJ1-1, with D unresolved. Between the trimmed V and J ends, which lost 6 bases and 1 base, there was a span of 9 bases. Germline V gene lookup returns CDR1 SNHLY and CDR2 FYNNEI. CDR3 size: 13 residues. The CDR3 sequence: CASRAEANTEAFF. The CDR3 DNA sequence: TGTGCCAGCAGGGCAGAAGCGAACACTGAAGCTTTCTTT.

The chain uses TRBV28 and TRBJ2-7, with 13 nucleotides matching TRBD2. The CDR3 covers 14 residues. CDR1 is MDHEN, CDR2 SYDVKM, per germline. The V and J ends lost 7 bases and 6 bases, in that order; junction bases with no gene match: 6. As DNA, the CDR3 is TGTGCCAGCACACTAGCGGGAGGGCTAGTCGAGCAGTACTTC. It specifies CASTLAGGLVEQYF.

This clonotype has more than one count but fewer than ten. The chain recombines TRBV20-1 with TRBJ2-3; 8 bases agree with TRBD2. The germline CDR1 and CDR2 sequences are DFQATT and SNEGSKA (reference sequence). The CDR3 has 15 amino acids. After removal of 3 bases from V and 4 bases from J, the junction contained 9 bases not matched to a gene. CDR3: CSARSGGRSADTQYF. The DNA of the CDR3 is TGCAGTGCTAGGTCCGGCGGGAGGAGCGCAGATACGCAGTATTTT.

This clonotype occurred once. V gene TRBV20-1 combines with J gene TRBJ1-2; D might be TRBD1 (5 bases). V dropped 5 bases and J dropped 7 bases, with 11 bases sitting between them. The germline gives CDR1 DFQATT, CDR2 SNEGSKA (reference sequence). The CDR3 is made up of 11 amino acids. The CDR3 loop is CSAHRSFGYTF. Here the CDR3 DNA reads TGCAGTGCTCACAGGTCCTTTGGCTACACCTTC.

This clonotype was seen many times. The CDR3 loop is CSVAASGDNEQFF. For the CDR3, the DNA is TGCAGCGTTGCGGCTAGCGGCGACAATGAGCAGTTCTTC. The chain links TRBV29-1 to TRBJ2-1; 7 bases align to TRBD2. This CDR3 spans 13 amino acids. With 4 bases clipped from V and 5 bases from J, the junction kept 5 bases outside the gene matches. CDR1 is SQVTM and CDR2 is ANQGSEA in the germline V gene.

Many counts were recorded for this clonotype. The gene calls are TRBV6-1 and TRBJ2-7; D might be TRBD1 (8 bases). Germline values: CDR1 MNHNS, CDR2 SASEGT. Trimming stripped 6 bases from V and 2 bases from J, with 14 bases between. This CDR3 is built from 14 residues. Here the CDR3 DNA reads TGTGCCAGCAGCCTACAGGGGGGGGCCTACGAGCAGTACTTC. The encoded protein is CASSLQGGAYEQYF.

This chain uses TRBV5-1 with TRBJ2-3; 7 bases match TRBD1. Germline V CDR1 and CDR2: SGHRS, YFSETQ. Trimming cost V 4 bases and J 8 bases; bases outside gene matches: 10. This CDR3 has 14 amino acids. CDR3 in DNA: TGCGCCAGCAGCCCCCGGGACAGCGAAGTTACGCAGTATTTT. Amino acid sequence: CASSPRDSEVTQYF.

The rearrangement links TRBV7-3 to TRBJ2-3, with TRBD2 identical over 7 bases. CDR3 size: 14 residues. V shed 5 bases, J shed 2 bases, and the junction held 4 bases outside the gene matches. Germline V gives CDR1 SGHTA, CDR2 FQGTGA. The DNA of the CDR3 is TGTGCCAGCAGCCCAGGACTAGTCACAGATACGCAGTATTTT. Encoded protein: CASSPGLVTDTQYF.

Only a few counts were recorded for this clonotype. The V gene is TRBV6-2 or TRBV6-3, the J gene TRBJ2-1; 7 bases align to TRBD2. Germline V gene data show CDR1 as MNHEY and CDR2 as SVGEGT. This CDR3 is 16 amino acids long. J gave up 2 bases and V 0 bases, and 4 bases lay outside the gene matches. The CDR3 nucleotides read TGTGCCAGCAGTTACTCCCGACTAGCAGCCTACAATGAGCAGTTCTTC. Encoded protein: CASSYSRLAAYNEQFF.

This clonotype was observed a few times. The V gene is TRBV6-1, the J gene TRBJ2-1; 8 nucleotides agree with TRBD1. The CDR3 is made up of 14 amino acids. Germline CDR1 is MNHNS and CDR2 is SASEGT. With V trimmed by 8 bases and J by 2 bases, 5 bases remained unmatched. CDR3 sequence reads: CASHPGQAYNEQFF. The CDR3 DNA reads as TGTGCCAGCCATCCGGGACAGGCCTACAATGAGCAGTTCTTC.

This clonotype was picked up a small number of times. This sequence joins TRBV7-9 and TRBJ2-1; 8 positions agree with TRBD2. Germline assignment: CDR1 SEHNR and CDR2 FQNEAQ (reference sequence). CDR3 size: 15 residues. The J segment lost 2 bases and the V segment lost 5 bases, leaving 5 bases of the junction unmatched. The CDR3, as DNA: TGTGCCAGCAGCAAAAGCGGGGGTCCCTACAATGAGCAGTTCTTC. This codes for CASSKSGGPYNEQFF.

This clonotype showed up many times. The CDR3 bases are TGTGCCAGCAGCTTAGCGAGGGTCTACAATGAGCAGTTCTTC. Protein: CASSLARVYNEQFF. The J gene is TRBJ2-1, the V gene TRBV7-6; D possibly corresponds to TRBD2 (5 bases). Germline V gives CDR1 SGHVS, CDR2 FNYEAQ. The V and J ends lost 0 bases and 3 bases respectively, with 6 bases between them. The CDR3 consists of 14 residues. The complete variable domain, with remaining parts taken from reference TRBV7-6 and TRBJ2-1, reads GAGVSQSPRYKVTKRGQDVALRCDPISGHVSLYWYRQALGQGPEFLTYFNYEAQQDKSGLPNDRFSAERPEGSISTLTIQRTEQRDSAMYRCASSLARVYNEQFFGPGTRLTVL.

This rearrangement joins TRBV18 to TRBJ2-1; D ambiguous. V shed 0 bases and J shed 9 bases, with 12 bases lying between them. There are 14 residues in the CDR3. Looked up from germline, CDR1 is KGHSH and CDR2 is LQKENI. The CDR3 DNA is TGTGCCAGCTCACCACCGCCCCACGGCGGTGAGCAGTTCTTC. This translates into CASSPPPHGGEQFF.

The sample holds many counts of this clonotype. The chain carries TRBV20-1 and TRBJ2-1; 12 positions agree with TRBD2. CDR1 is DFQATT and CDR2 is SNEGSKA in the germline V gene (reference sequence). This CDR3 has 18 residues. V trimming: 0 bases; J trimming: 0 bases; junction bases outside the gene matches: 6. CDR3 nucleotides: TGCAGTGCTAGAGAAGGACAGGGACTAGCGGGCTCCTACAATGAGCAGTTCTTC. Protein product: CSAREGQGLAGSYNEQFF.

This clonotype was observed a few times. The chain combines TRBV20-1 with TRBJ2-7; possible D gene TRBD2, 5 bases. This CDR3 has 13 residues. From germline, CDR1 is DFQATT and CDR2 SNEGSKA (reference sequence). V shed 6 bases and J shed 9 bases, with 21 bases lying between them. The CDR3 DNA is TGCAGTGCCTGGAGGCTAGAAATAATTGGGCAGTACTTC. Amino acid sequence: CSAWRLEIIGQYF.

The sample holds a few counts of this clonotype. This rearrangement joins TRBV9 to TRBJ2-7; the match to TRBD1 covers 9 bases. Germline V lookup: CDR1 SGDLS, CDR2 YYNGEE. The CDR3 consists of 13 residues. The ends lost 7 bases at V and 6 bases at J; junction bases unmatched: 8. CDR3 in DNA: TGTGCCAGCGCCTGGGACAGGGATGGCGAGCAGTACTTC. This codes for CASAWDRDGEQYF. Full variable domain (outside the CDR3, taken from reference TRBV9 and TRBJ2-7): DSGVTQTPKHLITATGQRVTLRCSPRSGDLSVYWYQQSLDQGLQFLIQYYNGEERAKGNILERFSAQQFPDLHSELNLSSLELGDSALYFCASAWDRDGEQYFGPGTRLTVT.

This clonotype was recorded many times. V is TRBV7-2 and J is TRBJ2-4; D possibly matches TRBD1 or TRBD2 (6 bases each). The V end lost 5 bases, the J end lost 4 bases, and 15 bases lay between the germline ends. The CDR3 consists of 15 residues. Germline assignment: CDR1 SGHTA and CDR2 FQGNSA. CDR3 sequence (DNA): TGTGCCAGCAGCCCGGAGGGGGTCGGGAAAAACATTCAGTACTTC. Protein product: CASSPEGVGKNIQYF.

This clonotype came up a few times. V is TRBV27 and J is TRBJ2-1; 8 nucleotides align to TRBD2. The V gene's germline CDR1 is MNHEY and CDR2 SMNVEV (reference sequence). The CDR3 covers 17 residues. Trimming at V came to 5 bases and at J to 1 base, leaving 10 bases not matched to a gene. The CDR3 here is CASSTPNSGVSYNEQFF. CDR3 sequence (DNA): TGTGCCAGCAGTACCCCGAATAGCGGGGTATCCTACAATGAGCAGTTCTTC.

The V call is TRBV20-1, the J call TRBJ2-1; no reliable D call. Germline CDR1 is DFQATT and CDR2 is SNEGSKA (reference sequence). V lost 4 bases to trimming and J lost 6 bases, with 10 bases between them. The CDR3 is 12 amino acids. CDR3 loop: CSANQASNEQFF. CDR3 bases: TGCAGTGCTAATCAAGCGTCCAATGAGCAGTTCTTC.

The chain joins TRBV5-1 to TRBJ2-1, with D tentatively TRBD1 (6 bases). V lost 4 bases, J lost 2 bases, and 13 bases lay in between. The germline V gene encodes CDR1 SGHRS and CDR2 YFSETQ. The CDR3 consists of 15 residues. DNA of the CDR3: TGCGCCAGCAGCACACAGGGATCGACCTACAATGAGCAGTTCTTC. Translated: CASSTQGSTYNEQFF.